A selection of T cell receptor beta chains follows, all from one sample in a study of T cells after yellow fever vaccination. Using its own MiXCR run on the 5' RACE reads, TCRdb lists one record per CDR3 protein. The sample shows 620,000 or so distinct CDR3 sequences, 10% to 15% of them seen only once. The sequences come from PBMCs, collected on the day of the yellow fever booster vaccination. All receptors come from a man under 40 who received the YFV17D yellow fever vaccine. CDR3s include the opening cysteine and the closing phenylalanine or tryptophan. A D gene is named only where the DNA matches it firmly. A clone size is listed for some rows: how often the clone was seen (once, few, many), or a class if it is expanded.

CATQGAEEKLFF	TGTGCCACACAGGGGGCGGAGGAAAAACTGTTTTTT	few	TRBV12-3/TRBV12-4	TRBJ1-4	TRBD1
CASSSRAPPYEQYF	TGTGCCAGCAGTAGTAGGGCCCCTCCCTACGAGCAGTACTTC	NA	TRBV27	TRBJ2-7	NA
CASSTSPWRREQFF	TGTGCCAGCAGCACCTCCCCCTGGCGGCGGGAGCAGTTCTTC	once	TRBV7-2	TRBJ2-1	NA
CASSLDPGVREQYF	TGTGCCAGCAGTTTAGATCCAGGGGTGAGGGAGCAGTACTTC	NA	TRBV12-3/TRBV12-4	TRBJ2-7	NA
CASSQDLAGGPYEQYF	TGCGCCAGCAGCCAAGATCTGGCGGGAGGCCCCTACGAGCAGTACTTC	many	TRBV4-3	TRBJ2-7	TRBD2
CASRKTEPNTGELFF	TGTGCCAGCAGGAAGACGGAGCCGAACACCGGGGAGCTGTTTTTT	NA	TRBV12-3/TRBV12-4	TRBJ2-2	NA
CASSTPRRGRLLEELFF	TGTGCCAGCAGCACCCCCCGGCGGGGACGGCTCTTGGAGGAACTGTTTTTT	NA	TRBV7-8	TRBJ1-4	NA
CASSLGQEPYEQYF	TGCGCCAGCAGCTTGGGACAGGAGCCCTACGAGCAGTACTTC	many	TRBV5-1	TRBJ2-7	NA
CASSHGQGPTEAFF	TGCGCCAGCAGCCACGGACAGGGACCCACTGAAGCTTTCTTT	NA	TRBV5-1	TRBJ1-1	TRBD1
CASIPMRTRSTDTQYF	TGTGCCAGCATCCCCATGCGGACTAGAAGCACAGATACGCAGTATTTT	NA	TRBV6-2/TRBV6-3	TRBJ2-3	TRBD2
CASSQDGQGDYGYTF	TGTGCCAGCAGCCAAGATGGACAGGGGGACTATGGCTACACCTTC	few	TRBV3-1	TRBJ1-2	TRBD1
CAWTPHTSGANVLTF	TGTGCCTGGACCCCCCATACTAGTGGGGCCAACGTCCTGACTTTC	NA	TRBV30	TRBJ2-6	NA
CATSRNSGSTYEQYF	TGTGCCACCAGCAGAAACTCCGGGTCGACCTACGAGCAGTACTTC	few	TRBV15	TRBJ2-7	NA
CSAQSSSGNTIYF	TGCAGTGCCCAGTCTTCCTCTGGAAACACCATATATTTT	few	TRBV20-1	TRBJ1-3	NA
CASSQPGQGAYEQYF	TGTGCCAGCAGCCAGCCGGGACAGGGGGCCTACGAGCAGTACTTC	NA	TRBV4-2	TRBJ2-7	TRBD1
CASSQIGPNSPLHF	TGCGCCAGCAGCCAGATAGGGCCTAATTCACCCCTCCACTTT	NA	TRBV4-3	TRBJ1-6	NA